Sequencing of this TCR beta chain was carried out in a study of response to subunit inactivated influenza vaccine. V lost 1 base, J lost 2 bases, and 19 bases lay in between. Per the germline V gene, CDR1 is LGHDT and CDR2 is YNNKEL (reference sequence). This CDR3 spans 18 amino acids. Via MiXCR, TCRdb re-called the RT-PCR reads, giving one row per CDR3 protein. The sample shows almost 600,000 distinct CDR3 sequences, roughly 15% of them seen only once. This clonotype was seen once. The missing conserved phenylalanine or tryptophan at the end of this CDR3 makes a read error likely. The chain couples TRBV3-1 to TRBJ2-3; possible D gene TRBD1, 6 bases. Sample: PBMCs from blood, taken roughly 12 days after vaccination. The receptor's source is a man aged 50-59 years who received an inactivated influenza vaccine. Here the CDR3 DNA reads TGTGCCAGCAGCCAAGTGGGCGGACAGACCCACGCCACAGATACGCAGTATCTT. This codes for CASSQVGGQTHATDTQYL.